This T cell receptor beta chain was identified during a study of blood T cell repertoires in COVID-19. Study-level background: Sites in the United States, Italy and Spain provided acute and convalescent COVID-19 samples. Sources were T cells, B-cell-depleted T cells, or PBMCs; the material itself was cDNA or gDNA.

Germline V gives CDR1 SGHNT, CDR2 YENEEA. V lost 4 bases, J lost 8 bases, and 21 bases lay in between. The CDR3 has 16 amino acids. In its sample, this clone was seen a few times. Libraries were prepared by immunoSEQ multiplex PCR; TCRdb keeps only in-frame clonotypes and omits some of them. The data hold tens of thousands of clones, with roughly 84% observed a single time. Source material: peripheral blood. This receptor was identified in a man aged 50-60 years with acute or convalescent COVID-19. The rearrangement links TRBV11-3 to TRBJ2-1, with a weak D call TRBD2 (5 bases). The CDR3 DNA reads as TGTGCCAGCAGCTCGTCCTTTGAGGGCGCGATCGATGAGCAGTTCTTC. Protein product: CASSSSFEGAIDEQFF.